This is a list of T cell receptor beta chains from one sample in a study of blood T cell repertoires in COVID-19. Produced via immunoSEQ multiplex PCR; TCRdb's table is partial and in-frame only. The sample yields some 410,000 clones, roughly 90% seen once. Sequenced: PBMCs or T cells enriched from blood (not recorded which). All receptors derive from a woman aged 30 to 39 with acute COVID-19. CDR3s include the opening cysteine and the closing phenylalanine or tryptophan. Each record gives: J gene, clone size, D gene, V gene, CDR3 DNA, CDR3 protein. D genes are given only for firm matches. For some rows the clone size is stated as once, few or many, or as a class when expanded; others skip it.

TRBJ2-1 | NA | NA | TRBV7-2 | TGTGCCAGCGGCTTCTGGGAGACATACAATGAGCAGTTCTTC | CASGFWETYNEQFF
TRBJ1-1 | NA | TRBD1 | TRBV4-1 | TGCGCCAGCAGCCTGACAGGGAGCATGAACACTGAAGCTTTCTTT | CASSLTGSMNTEAFF
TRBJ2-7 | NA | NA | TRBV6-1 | TGTGCCAGCAGTGAATCAGTGGGGGGAAACTCCTACGAGCAGTACTTC | CASSESVGGNSYEQYF
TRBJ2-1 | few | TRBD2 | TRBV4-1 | TGCGCCAGCAGCCACGGGATGAGCGGGGGGATGAACAATGAGCAGTTCTTC | CASSHGMSGGMNNEQFF
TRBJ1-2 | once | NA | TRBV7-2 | TGTGCCAGCAGCTTAGGACAGAACTATGGCTACACCTTC | CASSLGQNYGYTF
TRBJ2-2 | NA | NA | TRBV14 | TGTGCCAGCAGCCAAGACTCCGGACAGTTTTTCGGGGAGCTGTTTTTT | CASSQDSGQFFGELFF
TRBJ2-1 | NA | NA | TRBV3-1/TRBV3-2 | TGTGCCAGCAGCGGGCAGCTTTCCTACAATGAGCAGTTCTTC | CASSGQLSYNEQFF
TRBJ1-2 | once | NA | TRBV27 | TGTGCCAGCAAGTCCAGGGATAACTATGGCTACACCTTC | CASKSRDNYGYTF
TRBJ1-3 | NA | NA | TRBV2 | TGTGCCAGCAGTGTGGGCGCCAGCTCTGGAAACACCATATATTTT | CASSVGASSGNTIYF
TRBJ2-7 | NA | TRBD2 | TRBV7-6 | TGTGCCAGCAGCTTTAGACTAGCGGGGGGGGAGCAGTACTTC | CASSFRLAGGEQYF
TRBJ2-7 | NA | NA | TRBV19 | TGTGCCAGTAGTGCGACAAGGGGGTCCTACGAGCAGTACTTC | CASSATRGSYEQYF
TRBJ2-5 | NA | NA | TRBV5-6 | TGTGCCAGCAGCCTAGTGCGGGAGACCCAGTACTTC | CASSLVRETQYF
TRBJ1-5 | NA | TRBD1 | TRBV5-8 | TGTGCCAGCAGCCCCCGGACAGGGGCCGTCCCCTCGCCCCAGCATTTT | CASSPRTGAVPSPQHF
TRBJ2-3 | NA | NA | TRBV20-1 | TGCAGTGCGAGTCCAGCGGAAGTAGGCACAGATACGCAGTATTTT | CSASPAEVGTDTQYF
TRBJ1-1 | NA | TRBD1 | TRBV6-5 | TGTGCCAGCAGTTACTTGAGACAGGGCCCGCCTGAAGCTTTCTTT | CASSYLRQGPPEAFF
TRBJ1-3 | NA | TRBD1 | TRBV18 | TGTGCCAGCTCACCGCCGACAGGGATCGGAAACACCATATATTTT | CASSPPTGIGNTIYF
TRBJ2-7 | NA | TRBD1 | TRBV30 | TGTGCCTTGACAGGGGGCTCCTACGAGCAGTACTTC | CALTGGSYEQYF
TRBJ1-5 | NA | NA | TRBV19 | TGTGCCAGTACGAGCGAGCGCAATCAGCCCCAGCATTTT | CASTSERNQPQHF
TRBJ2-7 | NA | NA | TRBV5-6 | TGTGCCAGCAGCTTCGGGAGCCCCTACGAGCAGTACTTC | CASSFGSPYEQYF
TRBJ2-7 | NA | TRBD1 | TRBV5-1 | TGCGCCAGCAGCTTCGGGACAGGGTCTGGAGAGCAGTACTTC | CASSFGTGSGEQYF
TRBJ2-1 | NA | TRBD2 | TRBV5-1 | TGCGCCAGCAGCTTGGAAGGACTAGGCCACAATGAGCAGTTCTTC | CASSLEGLGHNEQFF
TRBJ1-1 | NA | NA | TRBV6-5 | TGTGCCAGCGAAAGACAGACGATTGTAGCTTTCTTT | CASERQTIVAFF
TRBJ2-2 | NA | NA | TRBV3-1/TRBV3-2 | TGTGCCAGCAGCCAAGTAGCGACTAGTGATCCCGGGGAGCTGTTTTTT | CASSQVATSDPGELFF
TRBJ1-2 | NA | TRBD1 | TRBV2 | TGTGCCAGCACCTCAGGGGGGACCCCTAACTATGGCTACACCTTC | CASTSGGTPNYGYTF
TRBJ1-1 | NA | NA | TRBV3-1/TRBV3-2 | TGTGCCAGCAGCCAAGATTCAGGCCCGAACACTGAAGCTTTCTTT | CASSQDSGPNTEAFF
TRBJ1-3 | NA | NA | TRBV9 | TGTGCCAGCAGCGTAGGCAGGAACTTCCGCTCTGGAAACACCATATATTTT | CASSVGRNFRSGNTIYF
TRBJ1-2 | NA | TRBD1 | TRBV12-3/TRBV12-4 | TGTGCCAGCAGACCCGGGACAGGGTACGGCTACACCTTC | CASRPGTGYGYTF
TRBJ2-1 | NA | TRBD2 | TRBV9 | TGTGCCAGCAGCGTAGATGGCGGGGGGGCTTCTAAATACAATGAGCAGTTCTTC | CASSVDGGGASKYNEQFF
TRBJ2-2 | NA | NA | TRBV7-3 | TGTGCCAGCAGCTTATTGACGGCAGGGGACACCGGGGAGCTGTTTTTT | CASSLLTAGDTGELFF
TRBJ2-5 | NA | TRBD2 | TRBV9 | TGTGCCAGCAGCACAAGCGGGGGGGCCTGGGAGACCCAGTACTTC | CASSTSGGAWETQYF
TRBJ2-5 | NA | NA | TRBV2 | TGTGCCAGTTCGTGGGGCTGGGAGACCCAGTACTTC | CASSWGWETQYF
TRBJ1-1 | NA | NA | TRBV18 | TGTGCCAGCTCACAGGGCAGGGGGAACACTGAAGCTTTCTTT | CASSQGRGNTEAFF
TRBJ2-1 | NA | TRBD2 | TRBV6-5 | TGTGCCAGCAGTTACGCTAGCGGGGGGGCCTACAATGAGCAGTTCTTC | CASSYASGGAYNEQFF
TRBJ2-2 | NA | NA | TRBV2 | TGTGCCAGCAGTGGGCAGGGAACGAACACCGGGGAGCTGTTTTTT | CASSGQGTNTGELFF
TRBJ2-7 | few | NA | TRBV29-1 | TGCAGCGTTGTTGGCAGCTCCTACGAGCAGTACTTC | CSVVGSSYEQYF
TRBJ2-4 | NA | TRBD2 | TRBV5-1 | TGCGCCAGCAGCTTGGGGTTTAGCGGGGGGAGCACAGCCAAAAACATTCAGTACTTC | CASSLGFSGGSTAKNIQYF
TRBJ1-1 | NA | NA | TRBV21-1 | TGTGCCACATACCTCAAGACATCTGAAGCTTTCTTT | CATYLKTSEAFF
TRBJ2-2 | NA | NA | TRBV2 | TGTGCCAGCAGTGAACTAGTTAAAACCGGGGAGCTGTTTTTT | CASSELVKTGELFF
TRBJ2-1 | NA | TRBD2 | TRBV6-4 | TGTGCCAGCAGTGACCGGCGGGGGGGTTACAATGAGCAGTTCTTC | CASSDRRGGYNEQFF
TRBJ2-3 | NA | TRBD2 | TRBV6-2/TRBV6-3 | TGTGCCAGCAGTTACGTAGCGGGGGAAGTTACGCAGTATTTT | CASSYVAGEVTQYF
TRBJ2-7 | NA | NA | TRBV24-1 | TGTGCCACCAGTGATCAAGGGACTGGCTACGAGCAGTACTTC | CATSDQGTGYEQYF
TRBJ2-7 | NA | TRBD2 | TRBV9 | TGTGCCAGCAGCGTAGCCAACAGACTAGCGGATATTACCTACGAGCAGTACTTC | CASSVANRLADITYEQYF
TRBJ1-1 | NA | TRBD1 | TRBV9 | TGTGCCAGCAGCGTAGGACAGGGGAGGGACACTGAAGCTTTCTTT | CASSVGQGRDTEAFF
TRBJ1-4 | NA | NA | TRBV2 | TGTGCCAGCAGGAGAGAGCAGGGAAGAGAAAAACTGTTTTTT | CASRREQGREKLFF
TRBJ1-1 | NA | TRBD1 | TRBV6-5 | TGTGCCAGCAGTTACATCGGACAGGGCTACACTGAAGCTTTCTTT | CASSYIGQGYTEAFF